Listed below are T cell receptor beta chains from one sample, sequenced in a study of early T cells in non-severe SARS-CoV-2 infection. TCRdb re-called the 5' RACE reads with MiXCR, one entry per CDR3 protein. The sample contains around 70,000 distinct CDR3 sequences, around 9% of which appear only once. Sequencing was done on a sample of whole blood. Receptors were obtained from an adult who was a healthcare worker with PCR-confirmed SARS-CoV-2 infection or an uninfected control (not recorded which). The CDR3 runs from the conserved cysteine through the conserved F or W. Rows give clone size only sometimes, using once, few, many, or a class for an expanded clone.

TRBV5-1	many	TRBJ2-3	CASSLYRVAPDTQYF
TRBV29-1	few	TRBJ1-2	CSVERASSNYGYTF
TRBV7-9	few	TRBJ1-2	CASSENTGGGEGYTF
TRBV3-1	-	TRBJ1-1	CVSSQEGTGGSLDTEAFF
TRBV4-1	many	TRBJ2-1	CASSQVLQEQFF
TRBV3-1	many	TRBJ2-1	CASRLNNEQFF
TRBV12-3/TRBV12-4	-	TRBJ2-7	CASSNRDPPYEQYF
TRBV30	many	TRBJ2-5	CAFRLAGIRETQYF
TRBV5-1	-	TRBJ1-4	CASSSNRVTNEKLFF
TRBV10-3	many	TRBJ1-1	CAISESGQSTEAFF
TRBV29-1	few	TRBJ2-5	CSAEGGQETQYF
TRBV4-2	few	TRBJ2-7	CASSQVGQGSYEQYF
TRBV30	few	TRBJ1-1	CAWTKADRNTEAFF
TRBV30	few	TRBJ2-2	CAWSVQDWTGELFF
TRBV7-7	-	TRBJ2-5	CASSLGDGIGETQYF
TRBV29-1	few	TRBJ1-1	CSVDRLGNTEAFF
TRBV3-1	-	TRBJ2-7	CASRPTGSSYEQYF
TRBV18	few	TRBJ2-7	CASSPRARTGAFYEQYF
TRBV5-4	few	TRBJ2-3	CASSAGTSGVRRDTQYF
TRBV12-3/TRBV12-4	-	TRBJ1-2	CASSTGRGSYGYTF
TRBV19	many	TRBJ1-5	CASSIVGLRQGSNQPQHF
TRBV7-2	many	TRBJ1-5	CASSSQGSNQPQHF
TRBV7-6	few	TRBJ2-7	CASSLGRQAGYEQYF
TRBV6-2/TRBV6-3	once	TRBJ1-5	CASRPVGARWNQPQHF